These 26 T cell receptor beta chains share one sample of origin, sequenced in a study of cytomegalovirus exposure and HLA in healthy donors. The PCR contained 60 Vbeta and 13 Jbeta primers. Data came from immunoSEQ multiplex PCR; TCRdb stores just in-frame clones and leaves some out. This sample's table reports roughly 58,000 clones. The sequenced sample was PBMCs. The receptors derive from a woman aged 45-59 years in good health and CMV-seropositive.

The genes are TRBV20-1 and TRBJ2-7; 8 nucleotides agree with TRBD1. J was trimmed by 9 bases and V by 2 bases; bases with no gene match: 0. The CDR3 has 10 residues. Germline lookup yields CDR1 DFQATT and CDR2 SNEGSKA (reference sequence). This CDR3 is CSARTGGQYF. The CDR3, as DNA: TGCAGTGCTAGAACAGGGGGGCAGTACTTC.

The rearrangement uses TRBV30 and TRBJ1-4; maybe TRBD1 (6 bases). The germline CDR1 and CDR2 sequences are GTSNPN and SVGIG (reference sequence). V gave up 2 bases and J gave up 0 bases, with 10 bases separating them. The CDR3 spans 15 residues. The chain's CDR3 is CAWSSNRATNEKLFF. CDR3 in DNA: TGTGCCTGGAGTTCCAACAGGGCAACTAATGAAAAACTGTTTTTT.

The rearrangement links TRBV5-4 to TRBJ2-6, with 7 bases that match TRBD2. The CDR3 has 16 residues. J was trimmed by 2 bases and V by 3 bases; bases with no gene match: 5. Germline CDR1 SGHNT, CDR2 YYREEE (reference sequence). The DNA of the CDR3 is TGTGCCAGCAGCTCACTAGCGACCACTGGGGCCAACGTCCTGACTTTC. It yields the protein CASSSLATTGANVLTF.

The rearrangement uses TRBV7-9 and TRBJ1-1, with D hard to call. Germline V gene lookup returns CDR1 SEHNR and CDR2 FQNEAQ (reference sequence). The CDR3 is made up of 13 amino acids. V lost 2 bases and J 6 bases, leaving 10 bases between the germline ends. The CDR3: CASSLIEGAEAFF. The CDR3, as DNA: TGTGCCAGCAGCTTAATCGAGGGAGCTGAAGCTTTCTTT.

This rearrangement joins TRBV19 to TRBJ2-3; D may be TRBD2 (6 bases). Germline loops: CDR1 LNHDA, CDR2 SQIVND (reference sequence). V was shortened by 2 bases and J by 6 bases, with 12 bases between the two germline ends. The CDR3 is 14 residues long. The CDR3 reads CASSIHGSEDTQYF. The CDR3 nucleotides read TGTGCCAGTAGTATACACGGGAGCGAGGATACGCAGTATTTT.

This rearrangement joins TRBV28 to TRBJ2-6; 10 positions agree with TRBD1. The CDR3 loop spans 18 amino acids. V trimming: 6 bases; J trimming: 2 bases; junction bases outside the gene matches: 10. Germline V gene sequence: CDR1 MDHEN, CDR2 SYDVKM. The CDR3 region has the DNA TGTGCCAGCAGGCCTGACAGGGGGCGAAAGGCTGGGGCCAACGTCCTGACTTTC. This codes for CASRPDRGRKAGANVLTF.

The CDR3 reads CAWRTPNPGGELFF. The CDR3 coding sequence is TGTGCCTGGAGGACCCCTAACCCGGGAGGGGAGCTGTTTTTT. This sequence joins TRBV30 and TRBJ2-2; a weak D match, TRBD2 (5 bases). This CDR3 contains 14 residues. The germline V and J ends were trimmed by 3 bases and 8 bases, with 16 bases remaining between them. Germline-derived CDR1 and CDR2 are GTSNPN and SVGIG (reference sequence).

V is TRBV14 and J is TRBJ1-2, with 8 bases lining up with TRBD1. CDR1 is SGHDN and CDR2 is FVKESK in the germline V gene. This CDR3 is built from 17 residues. The J segment lost 6 bases and the V segment lost 4 bases, leaving 16 bases of the junction unmatched. The CDR3 sequence is CASSPRGQVPGGDGYTF. The CDR3 bases are TGTGCCAGCAGCCCCAGGGGGCAGGTTCCGGGGGGTGATGGCTACACCTTC.

This sequence joins TRBV6-4 and TRBJ2-3; TRBD2 might be the D (5 bases). The germline CDR1 and CDR2 sequences are MRHNA and SNTAGT. The CDR3 is made up of 12 amino acids. The germline V and J ends were trimmed by 4 bases and 8 bases, with 10 bases remaining between them. In nucleotides, the CDR3 is TGTGCCAGCAGTGGGTCGGGGTCTACGCAGTATTTT. This encodes CASSGSGSTQYF.

The chain joins TRBV2 to TRBJ1-1, with D unclear. The germline V gene encodes CDR1 SNHLY and CDR2 FYNNEI. V shed 3 bases and J shed 5 bases, with 13 bases lying between them. The CDR3 sequence is 14 residues long. The CDR3 is CASSDVGVETEAFF. CDR3 coding DNA: TGTGCCAGCAGTGATGTGGGAGTTGAGACTGAAGCTTTCTTT.

The chain has TRBV27 and TRBJ2-7, with D possibly matching TRBD1 (5 bases). In germline, CDR1 is MNHEY, CDR2 SMNVEV (reference sequence). The CDR3 is 15 amino acids. Trimming cost V 4 bases and J 1 base, with 14 bases left between them. The CDR3 nucleotides read TGTGCCAGCAGTTCCCTCACAGGTGGGTCCTACGAGCAGTACTTC. This codes for CASSSLTGGSYEQYF.

This chain uses TRBV6-5 with TRBJ2-5, with 10 nucleotides matching TRBD2. CDR1 is MNHEY and CDR2 is SVGAGI in the germline V gene. The CDR3 loop spans 15 amino acids. V was clipped by 5 bases and J by 5 bases; unmatched bases: 8. CDR3 DNA: TGTGCCAGCAGTCGAATAGCGGGAGGAGGGGAGACCCAGTACTTC. Translating gives CASSRIAGGGETQYF.

V is TRBV19 and J is TRBJ2-7, with D possibly matching TRBD1 (6 bases). This CDR3 is built from 15 residues. Trimming removed 2 bases at V and 0 bases at J, with 11 bases between. In germline, CDR1 is LNHDA, CDR2 SQIVND (reference sequence). The CDR3 protein is CASSIQGPTSYEQYF. In nucleotides, the CDR3 is TGTGCCAGTAGTATACAGGGGCCGACCTCCTACGAGCAGTACTTC. The whole variable domain, filled in from reference TRBV19 and TRBJ2-7, reads DGGITQSPKYLFRKEGQNVTLSCEQNLNHDAMYWYRQDPGQGLRLIYYSQIVNDFQKGDIAEGYSVSREKKESFPLTVTSAQKNPTAFYLCASSIQGPTSYEQYFGPGTRLTVT.

As concerns this clone: The same CDR3 also results from other DNA sequences found in this sample. This rearrangement joins TRBV6-5 to TRBJ1-2, with 10 bases matching TRBD1. In germline, CDR1 is MNHEY, CDR2 SVGAGI. This CDR3 spans 16 amino acids. The V and J ends lost 1 base and 5 bases, in that order; junction bases with no gene match: 7. The DNA for the CDR3 is TGTGCCAGCAGTTACTTACGGACAGGGGGGGGTTATGGCTACACCTTC. Protein: CASSYLRTGGGYGYTF.

The rearrangement links TRBV4-1 to TRBJ1-1; D is uncertain. Trimming removed 2 bases at V and 0 bases at J, with 7 bases between. The CDR3 sequence is 14 residues long. Germline V gene data show CDR1 as MGHRA and CDR2 as YSYEKL. DNA for the CDR3: TGCGCCAGCAGCCAACAGAGGGTGAACACTGAAGCTTTCTTT. Its translation is CASSQQRVNTEAFF.

This sequence joins TRBV28 and TRBJ1-2; 8 positions agree with TRBD1. The CDR3 totals 15 residues. Looked up from germline, CDR1 is MDHEN and CDR2 is SYDVKM. Trimming at V came to 5 bases and at J to 4 bases, leaving 9 bases not matched to a gene. The CDR3 coding sequence is TGTGCCAGCAGTGGATCAGGGGGCGGGGGCTATGGCTACACCTTC. It yields the protein CASSGSGGGGYGYTF.

The rearrangement joins TRBV9 to TRBJ2-2; D uncertain. Per the germline V gene, CDR1 is SGDLS and CDR2 is YYNGEE. The CDR3 is 14 amino acids. V was pared by 0 bases and J by 1 base, with 4 bases between. CDR3 residues: CASSVGGNTGELFF. CDR3 sequence (DNA): TGTGCCAGCAGCGTAGGAGGGAACACCGGGGAGCTGTTTTTT.

The chain couples TRBV7-9 to TRBJ1-4; TRBD1 might be the D (6 bases). V was trimmed by 5 bases and J by 2 bases, leaving 15 bases between them. There are 16 residues in the CDR3. Germline CDR1 reads SEHNR; CDR2 reads FQNEAQ (reference sequence). The CDR3 loop reads CASSGPRQATNEKLFF. The CDR3 DNA reads as TGTGCCAGCAGCGGACCCCGACAGGCGACTAATGAAAAACTGTTTTTT.

The genes are TRBV30 and TRBJ1-2; TRBD1 might be the D (6 bases). CDR3 size: 14 residues. Germline CDR1 and CDR2: GTSNPN and SVGIG (reference sequence). V was shortened by 0 bases and J by 2 bases, with 10 bases between the two germline ends. The CDR3 nucleotides are TGTGCCTGGAGTGTAACAGGGCAAAACTATGGCTACACCTTC. Translating it yields CAWSVTGQNYGYTF.

This chain connects TRBV2 to TRBJ2-3; D remains ambiguous. Trimming cost V 8 bases and J 6 bases, with 6 bases left between them. The CDR3 length is 10 residues. From germline, CDR1 is SNHLY and CDR2 FYNNEI. DNA of the CDR3: TGTGCCAGCTATATGGATACGCAGTATTTT. This sequence encodes CASYMDTQYF.

This chain uses TRBV7-9 with TRBJ2-1; no firm D call. CDR1 is SEHNR and CDR2 is FQNEAQ in the germline V gene (reference sequence). V lost 1 base and J 3 bases, leaving 10 bases between the germline ends. The CDR3 covers 15 residues. The DNA of the CDR3 is TGTGCCAGCAGCTTAGGAGCGAGTAGCTACAATGAGCAGTTCTTC. Its protein product is CASSLGASSYNEQFF.

The V and J genes are TRBV11-2 and TRBJ1-1; D unclear. Germline V gives CDR1 SGHAT, CDR2 FQNNGV. V lost 2 bases and J 4 bases, leaving 5 bases between the germline ends. CDR3 length: 12 amino acids. CDR3 in amino acids: CASSLYSTEAFF. DNA for the CDR3: TGTGCCAGCAGCTTATACAGCACTGAAGCTTTCTTT.

The CDR3 loop is CASNGRTGELFF. In nucleotides, the CDR3 is TGTGCCAGCAACGGGAGGACCGGGGAGCTGTTTTTT. The V and J genes are TRBV27 and TRBJ2-2; 7 nucleotides line up with TRBD2. The CDR3 consists of 12 residues. CDR1 is MNHEY and CDR2 is SMNVEV in the germline V gene (reference sequence). V lost 7 bases and J lost 5; bases outside the gene matches: 1.

The gene calls are TRBV30 and TRBJ1-2, with D possibly matching TRBD1 (6 bases). Germline V gives CDR1 GTSNPN, CDR2 SVGIG (reference sequence). This CDR3 spans 13 amino acids. V shed 3 bases and J shed 0 bases, with 8 bases lying between them. The CDR3: CAWRDSPNYGYTF. In nucleotides, the CDR3 is TGTGCCTGGAGGGACAGCCCTAACTATGGCTACACCTTC. The whole variable domain, remainder taken from reference TRBV30 and TRBJ1-2, is SQTIHQWPATLVQPVGSPLSLECTVEGTSNPNLYWYRQAAGRGLQLLFYSVGIGQISSEVPQNLSASRPQDRQFILSSKKLLLSDSGFYLCAWRDSPNYGYTFGSGTRLTVV.

This chain connects TRBV12-5 to TRBJ1-1; D is possibly TRBD1 (5 bases). V lost 6 bases and J lost 8, with 13 bases in between. CDR3 length equals 12 residues. The germline CDR1 and CDR2 sequences are LGHNT and FRNRAP. The CDR3 sequence is CASGLMTVEAFF. CDR3 DNA: TGTGCTAGTGGCTTAATGACAGTGGAAGCTTTCTTT. Looking up the rest from reference TRBV12-5 and TRBJ1-1 gives the full variable domain: DARVTQTPRHKVTEMGQEVTMRCQPILGHNTVFWYRQTMMQGLELLAYFRNRAPLDDSGMPKDRFSAEMPDATLATLKIQPSEPRDSAVYFCASGLMTVEAFFGQGTRLTVV.

The gene calls are TRBV7-2 and TRBJ2-1; 7 nucleotides align to TRBD2. Germline CDR1 and CDR2: SGHTA and FQGNSA. This CDR3 comprises 14 residues. Germline trimming cut 5 bases from V and 7 bases from J; bases unmatched to any gene: 8. The CDR3 region is CASSPRDYKNEQFF. CDR3 nucleotide sequence: TGTGCCAGCAGCCCTCGGGACTACAAGAATGAGCAGTTCTTC.